This T cell receptor beta chain stems from a study of shared clonotypes between healthy human individuals (dated by TCRdb to 2018 to 2020). Looking at the study overall: Three men and two women, aged 18 to 49 years, made up the cohort. Per donor, three plates each were used for CD4 naive and CD4 memory, two for CD8 naive, and one for CD8 memory. To estimate repertoire size and how much clonotypes are shared between individuals, the study performed deep sequencing of blood TCR repertoires from 4 to 6 healthy adults. Leukapheresis yielded between about 0.85 and 10 billion PBMCs per donor. To increase sequencing depth and limit assay-specific biases, TCR repertoire library preparation and sequencing were carried out by different laboratories using diverse techniques.

Using the deep immunoSEQ assay, TCR CDR3 regions were amplified from genomic DNA by multiplex PCR. Extracted genomic DNA from each cell subset was distributed evenly across all wells of several immunoSEQ 96-well plates, and each plate was treated as a replicate. For sorted subsets, about 220 ng of genomic DNA, equivalent to 30,000 or so T cell genomes, went into each replicate PCR. The purified libraries were quantified using a Qubit 3.0 fluorometer, sized with a Bioanalyzer 2100, and then quantified again using the KAPA Library Quantification kit. A separate single-read 150-cycle Illumina NextSeq 550 flow cell was used to sequence each immunoSEQ 96-well plate. For the original study's pipeline: The immunoSEQ output contained only junctional sequences without quality scores, so filtering could not match that applied to full-length reads. Sequences were annotated with PyIR, a Python wrapper for IgBLAST v1.9, using IMGT germline references to assign V/J genes and CDR3. Reads with weak V/J assignments (E-value above 1e-6), missing CDR3, stop codons, out-of-frame junctions, or ambiguous translated residues were removed. V3J clonotypes were defined by identical inferred V gene, J gene, and CDR3 amino acid sequence. Percentage overlap between repertoires was computed as shared unique clonotypes divided by the size of the smaller repertoire. Three approaches were used to assess repertoire richness: RTK rarefaction, the Chao1 estimator, and Recon v2.1 estimates of unobserved clonotypes. For all TCRbeta clonotypes obtained by the gDNA method from a few donors, generation probabilities were computed with OLGA. Not all clones reach the TCRdb copy of this immuneACCESS table, which keeps in-frame sequences only. Checked studies attribute under half of the gap to unresolved V genes and leave the rest unexplained. V, J and clone size are taken as reported in that table, and D and trimming were inferred from the DNA itself. Across this sample there are over 750,000 clones, with 90% to 97% seen only once. The ten largest clones represent about 0.21% of the sample.

What the work shows at the level of the full study, not this receptor alone: Larger estimated clonotype richness was generally found for naive subsets than for memory subsets. The genetic and exposure-history diversity represented was limited by the small number of donors. Based on pairwise subsampling, the degree of clonotype sharing among donors was expected to be affected by sequencing depth. Incomplete sequencing was indicated by rarefaction of sorted-subset datasets, despite the large sequencing depth. Only blood was sampled, and tissue TCR repertoires likely differ from those in blood. Clonotypes shared by all four sorted-subset donors showed higher generation probabilities than non-shared clonotypes. Across four donors, about 4.5% of naive CD4, roughly 3.3% of naive CD8, about 2.3% of memory CD4, and about 0.4% of memory CD8 clonotypes were shared.

CD8 naive samples were obtained by positive selection for CCR7 among CD45RO-negative cells, yielding a CD45RA+CCR7+ population from which TemRA cells were excluded. Healthy HIV-negative adults with no recently reported acute infections or vaccinations were included as donors. Every donor was a Caucasian adult residing in Nashville, Tennessee, USA. Blood was obtained by leukapheresis, after which PBMCs were separated by Ficoll-Histopaque density gradient centrifugation and cryopreserved in liquid nitrogen vapor phase. Analytical flow cytometry was used to check the purity and quantity of each magnetically sorted T cell population. Genomic DNA was isolated from each sorted fraction and quantified by UV absorbance on a Nanodrop 2000c. V is cut by 5 bases and J by 2 bases, and the space between the germline ends is 10 bases. The CDR3 spans 14 residues, from the cysteine through the phenylalanine. The entry retains the CDR3 DNA only, 42 bases that are in frame from base 1. Taken from the germline V gene, the CDR1 and CDR2 loops are SGHVS and FQNEAQ.

A remark on this clone: Its antigen is not yet known. Nothing much larger sits one base from this clone, and base qualities are not available.

The sequenced material came from naive CD8+ T cells sorted from blood. What the cell subset or site label conveys for this sample: CD45RA+CCR7+. This receptor chain uses TRBV7-8 and TRBJ1-5; 5 matching bases give a weak D call of TRBD1. The receptor was isolated from a young man in good health. The DNA sequence reads TGTGCCAGCAGCCTCAGGGCCGGCAATCAGCCCCAGCATTTT. Its amino acids are CASSLRAGNQPQHF.